The clone carrying this TCR beta chain was counted between two and nine times. This specimen belongs to a study of CDR3 diversity in severe acne. CDR1 is SGHRS and CDR2 is YFSETQ in the germline V gene. Trimming took 7 bases from V and 0 from J, leaving 10 bases between them. CDR3 length equals 13 residues. TCRdb redid the calling of the PCR reads with MiXCR, one entry per CDR3 protein. The table has around 85,000 distinct CDR3 sequences, approximately 49% seen once. The rearrangement links TRBV5-1 to TRBJ2-5; no clear D gene. The TCR was taken from a male donor with severe acne vulgaris. Material for sequencing was blood. The CDR3 reads CASHASNQETQYF. CDR3 sequence (DNA): TGCGCCAGCCACGCCAGCAACCAAGAGACCCAGTACTTC.